This entry concerns a single TCR beta chain. Its matching antigen is unknown. The sample originates from a study of shared clonotypes between healthy human individuals. Study findings and constraints: Only blood underwent sampling, and tissue repertoires likely differ.

Germline V gene data show CDR1 as MGHDK and CDR2 as SYGVNS. With V trimmed by 10 bases and J by 3 bases, 5 bases remained unmatched. The length of the CDR3 is 12 residues. TCRdb's table, derived via immunoSEQ multiplex PCR, lists solely in-frame clones and lacks some. The sample gives approximately 340,000 clones, 70% to 75% of which show up once; over 9.5% is in the top ten. The chain joins TRBV25-1 to TRBJ1-1; 7 positions agree with TRBD1. Material: memory CD4+ T cells sorted from blood. Noted subset: CD45RA-negative fraction. The TCR was taken from a man aged 30 to 39 in good health. CDR3 residues: CATHRGDTEAFF. The CDR3 DNA reads as TGTGCCACACACAGGGGCGACACTGAAGCTTTCTTT.